The 7 T cell receptor beta chains below were found in one sample sequenced in a study of beta chain features in type 1 diabetes. Regarding the study as a whole: Shortening of TCRB CDR3s, moderate but significant, appeared in all four CD4+ subsets of Type 1 diabetes patients.

Reverse transcribing all isolated RNA meant expressed TCRB transcripts were sequenced. Assay: immunoSEQ multiplex PCR; the TCRdb copy retains only in-frame clones and omits some. The sample yields hundreds of thousands of clones, over 12% seen once. The antigens for these receptors are not known. The sample was naive CD4+ T cells from blood. The receptor source for this set is a man between 18 and 29 years old with type 1 diabetes.

This clone was observed a handful of times. The rearrangement uses TRBV20-1 and TRBJ1-2; 7 positions match TRBD1. The CDR3 runs 11 residues. V shed 6 bases and J 11 bases; nucleotides not matched to a gene: 9. CDR1 DFQATT and CDR2 SNEGSKA come from the germline V gene (reference sequence). CDR3 protein: CSAVDRIGYTF. In DNA form, the CDR3 reads TGCAGTGCCGTGGACAGGATTGGGTACACCTTC.

The chain links TRBV5-1 to TRBJ2-3, with 9 bases fitting TRBD2. CDR3 length: 16 residues. Germline trimming cut 4 bases from V and 1 base from J; bases unmatched to any gene: 7. Germline values: CDR1 SGHRS, CDR2 YFSETQ. In DNA, the CDR3 is TGCGCCAGCAGCCCCGACGGGACTAGCCGCACAGATACGCAGTATTTT. Translation: CASSPDGTSRTDTQYF. The entire variable domain, with the rest obtained from reference TRBV5-1 and TRBJ2-3, is as follows: KAGVTQTPRYLIKTRGQQVTLSCSPISGHRSVSWYQQTPGQGLQFLFEYFSETQRNKGNFPGRFSGRQFSNSRSEMNVSTLELGDSALYLCASSPDGTSRTDTQYFGPGTRLTVL.

This clone was detected only a few times. This chain uses TRBV7-2 with TRBJ2-4, with D possibly matching TRBD1 (5 bases). There are 14 residues in the CDR3. CDR1 SGHTA and CDR2 FQGNSA come from the germline V gene. V lost 3 bases and J 8 bases, leaving 14 bases between the germline ends. For the CDR3, the DNA is TGTGCCAGCAGCTTTACAGGTGAAGGGGACATTCAGTACTTC. Protein sequence: CASSFTGEGDIQYF.

The gene calls are TRBV9 and TRBJ2-3; either TRBD1 or TRBD2 may fit D (6 bases each). The V end lost 0 bases, the J end lost 7 bases, and 12 bases lay between the germline ends. The CDR3 spans 14 residues. The germline gives CDR1 SGDLS, CDR2 YYNGEE. CDR3 amino acids: CASSVGGARNTQYF. DNA of the CDR3: TGTGCCAGCAGCGTAGGGGGGGCAAGGAATACGCAGTATTTT.

The sample holds a few counts of this clone. The chain combines TRBV18 with TRBJ2-7, with unresolved D. Trimming pared 6 bases from V and 1 base from J, leaving 10 bases between. Germline assignment: CDR1 KGHSH and CDR2 LQKENI. This CDR3 has 13 residues. The CDR3 DNA reads as TGTGCCAGCTCGCCCGGACCTTCCTACGAGCAGTACTTC. It specifies CASSPGPSYEQYF.

V usage is TRBV30 and J usage is TRBJ2-3; D perhaps matches TRBD2 (7 bases). V was clipped by 0 bases and J by 4 bases, with 11 bases between them. The germline V gene has CDR1 GTSNPN and CDR2 SVGIG (reference sequence). This CDR3 comprises 14 residues. The CDR3 here is CAWSVQGGADTQYF. The DNA for the CDR3 is TGTGCCTGGAGTGTACAGGGAGGGGCAGATACGCAGTATTTT.

This clone appeared a few times. The J gene is TRBJ2-1, the V gene TRBV6-6; 8 bases fit TRBD1. Germline loops: CDR1 MNHNY, CDR2 SVGAGI (reference sequence). The V gene end was trimmed by 2 bases and the J gene end by 0 bases; junction bases not matched to a gene: 0. CDR3 length: 15 residues. CDR3 residues: CASSYGQGSYNEQFF. The CDR3 DNA follows: TGTGCCAGCAGTTACGGACAGGGCTCCTACAATGAGCAGTTCTTC.